This is a list of T cell receptor beta chains from one sample in a study of molecular identifiers for immune sequencing clone quantification. TCRdb fed the PCR reads into MiXCR, producing one record per CDR3 protein. The sample records approximately 500,000 distinct CDR3 sequences, around 23% being singletons. Sequenced sample: naive CD8+ T cells from blood, with Jurkat cell RNA spiked in. These receptors were taken from a human donor in good health. Some libraries in this study had Jurkat cell RNA spiked in. Both conserved end residues are part of each CDR3. The order of the fields is clone size, V gene, J gene, D gene, CDR3 DNA, CDR3 protein. D genes are given only for firm matches. Expanded clones get a size class; other rows say once, few or many, or leave the size out.

NA	TRBV27	TRBJ1-2	NA	TGTGCCAGCAGTTCAATCCCAACAGGGATCTATGGCTACACCTTC	CASSSIPTGIYGYTF
NA	TRBV7-9	TRBJ2-2	TRBD1	TGTGCCAGCACCCAGAATGACAGGGCTGACACCGGGGAGCTGTTTTTT	CASTQNDRADTGELFF
NA	TRBV12-3/TRBV12-4	TRBJ2-3	NA	TGTGCCAGCAGTCCGCCCCCAGAATCTAGCACAGATACGCAGTATTTT	CASSPPPESSTDTQYF
NA	TRBV28	TRBJ2-3	NA	TGTGCCAGCAGTTCCGGGGCAGGGGATACAGATACGCAGTATTTT	CASSSGAGDTDTQYF
few	TRBV29-1	TRBJ2-1	TRBD2	TGCAGCGTTGAAGATCGTTTAGCGGGGGTGGCGTGGAACGCCAATGAGCAGTTCTTC	CSVEDRLAGVAWNANEQFF
NA	TRBV24-1	TRBJ1-1	NA	TGTGCCACCAGTGACCTGGGGCCGGCGGCTTTCTTT	CATSDLGPAAFF
few	TRBV24-1	TRBJ2-3	TRBD2	TGTGCCACCAGTGATTCGACTAGCGGGGTCAGGGATACGCAGTATTTT	CATSDSTSGVRDTQYF
NA	TRBV28	TRBJ1-2	NA	TGTGCCAGCAGTTTAGGGCACTCTTACCTTATCTATGGCTACACCTTC	CASSLGHSYLIYGYTF
many	TRBV4-3	TRBJ2-7	NA	TGCGCCAGCAGCCTCCGGGCCGACGACGAGCAGTACTTC	CASSLRADDEQYF
NA	TRBV12-3/TRBV12-4	TRBJ2-3	TRBD2	TGTGACAGCAGTCCCATAGCGGGGAGCACAGATACGCAGTATTTT	CDSSPIAGSTDTQYF
many	TRBV5-1	TRBJ2-7	NA	TGCGCCAGCAGCTATGAGGGGCAGCGCTACGAGCAGTACTTC	CASSYEGQRYEQYF
many	TRBV2	TRBJ1-5	NA	TGTGCCAGCAGCCGGGTCCTAGATCAGCCCCAGCATTTT	CASSRVLDQPQHF
many	TRBV12-3/TRBV12-4	TRBJ2-1	NA	TGTGCCAGCAGTTTCGCGCGGAAGCAGTTCTTC	CASSFARKQFF
once	TRBV9	TRBJ1-3	NA	TGTGCCAGCAGCCTATGGACCGAAGACGCCATATATTTT	CASSLWTEDAIYF
NA	TRBV7-2	TRBJ2-5	NA	TGTGCCAGCAGCTTAGCTGCCTGTGCGGAGAGCCAGTACTTC	CASSLAACAESQYF
NA	TRBV7-9	TRBJ2-3	TRBD2	TGTGCCAGCAGCCCCCCGACGGGGGGGCGAAGCACAGATACGCAGTATTTT	CASSPPTGGRSTDTQYF
NA	TRBV11-2	TRBJ2-1	TRBD2	TGTGCCAGCAGCATTATACCGGGACTAGCGGAGACCTACAATGAGCAGTTCTTC	CASSIIPGLAETYNEQFF
many	TRBV20-1	TRBJ2-7	TRBD2	TGCAGTGCTAGAGGGACTAGCGGGAGCGAGCAGTACTTC	CSARGTSGSEQYF
NA	TRBV15	TRBJ2-3	NA	TGTGCCACCAGCACAACAGGGAGCACAGATACGCAGTATTTT	CATSTTGSTDTQYF
many	TRBV20-1	TRBJ2-3	TRBD2	TGCAGTGCTAGGTCCGGATCTAGCGGAACCACAGATACGCAGTATTTT	CSARSGSSGTTDTQYF
NA	TRBV14	TRBJ2-1	TRBD1	TGTGCCAGCAGCGCAGGGGGTAATGAGCAGTTCTTC	CASSAGGNEQFF
NA	TRBV24-1	TRBJ2-6	NA	TGTGCCACCAGTTCAGGGGCGATCTCTGGGGCCAACGTCCTGACTTTC	CATSSGAISGANVLTF
few	TRBV7-9	TRBJ1-5	NA	TGTGCCAGCAGCCAAAGCGACAGCAATCAGCCCCAGCATTTT	CASSQSDSNQPQHF
many	TRBV7-9	TRBJ1-1	TRBD1	TGTGCCAGCAGCTTGGGACCGGGACAGGGGGACACTGAAGCTTTCTTT	CASSLGPGQGDTEAFF
few	TRBV4-1	TRBJ1-5	NA	TGCGCCAGCAGCACGATTTGGGAGGATAGCAATCAGCCCCAGCATTTT	CASSTIWEDSNQPQHF
few	TRBV27	TRBJ2-7	NA	TGTGCCAGCAGTTTTCACGGAGGCGCTCTTTCCTACGAGCAGTACTTC	CASSFHGGALSYEQYF
once	TRBV3-1	TRBJ2-3	NA	TGTGCCAGCAGCCGAGAAGTGGGGGGGCCCGGAGATACGCAGTATTTT	CASSREVGGPGDTQYF
many	TRBV20-1	TRBJ1-3	NA	TGCAGTGCTAGAGATCGCCATCCGACGTCTGGAAACACCATATATTTT	CSARDRHPTSGNTIYF
NA	TRBV20-1	TRBJ2-7	TRBD2	TGCAGTGCTAGAGATGGGTCGGCGGGAGTCGTTTACGAGCAGTACTTC	CSARDGSAGVVYEQYF
few	TRBV4-1	TRBJ1-1	NA	TGCGCCAGCAGCCCGGTGGGCATGAACACTGAAGCTTTCTTT	CASSPVGMNTEAFF
many	TRBV7-9	TRBJ2-5	NA	TGTGCCAGCAGCTTAGCGGACAGCCTCCAAGAGACCCAGTACTTC	CASSLADSLQETQYF
NA	TRBV7-9	TRBJ2-3	NA	TGTGCCAGCAGCAAAACGATGGGGCCCAGGGGCACAGATACGCAGTATTTT	CASSKTMGPRGTDTQYF
many	TRBV12-3/TRBV12-4	TRBJ1-1	TRBD1	TGTGCCAGCAGTCAGGGGGCTCGGGCTGAAGCTTTCTTT	CASSQGARAEAFF
NA	TRBV19	TRBJ2-2	TRBD1	TGTGCCAGTAGTATAGACAGGGGGATCGCGAACACCGGGGAGCTGTTTTTT	CASSIDRGIANTGELFF
many	TRBV7-9	TRBJ2-3	NA	TGTGCCAGCAGCGCCGACTCCACAGATACGCAGTATTTT	CASSADSTDTQYF
many	TRBV5-4	TRBJ1-1	TRBD1	TGTGCCAGCAGCTTACCGGGACAGGGGACTGAAGCTTTCTTT	CASSLPGQGTEAFF
few	TRBV6-1	TRBJ2-3	NA	TGTGCCAGCATACCTTGGTCGGGCGGGGGCACAGATACGCAGTATTTT	CASIPWSGGGTDTQYF
many	TRBV13	TRBJ1-4	NA	TGTGCCAGCAGCTTACGCCAGCCCACTAATGAAAAACTGTTTTTT	CASSLRQPTNEKLFF
many	TRBV29-1	TRBJ2-6	NA	TGCAGCGGAATCTCTGGGGCCAACGTCCTGACTTTC	CSGISGANVLTF
few	TRBV29-1	TRBJ2-7	TRBD2	TGCAGCGTTGAAGATCGCGGGAGCGCCTACGAGCAGTACTTC	CSVEDRGSAYEQYF
many	TRBV5-6	TRBJ1-5	NA	TGTGCCAGCAGCCGGGACGGGGATCAGCCCCAGCATTTT	CASSRDGDQPQHF